This passage covers 7 T cell receptor beta chains from one sample sequenced in a study of blood T cell repertoires in COVID-19. The protocol was immunoSEQ multiplex PCR, while the TCRdb copy is restricted to in-frame clones and leaves out a portion. The data show approximately 83,000 clones, 77% seen once. The specimen sequenced was peripheral blood. The receptor set was obtained from a woman older than 75 with acute or convalescent COVID-19.

The CDR3, as DNA: TGTGCCAGCAGTATCGGGACTCCCACCAATGAGCAGTTCTTC. It codes for CASSIGTPTNEQFF. The chain combines TRBV28 with TRBJ2-1, with D maybe TRBD2 (6 bases). CDR3 length: 14 amino acids. The V and J ends lost 5 bases and 6 bases respectively, with 14 bases between them. Germline CDR1 MDHEN, CDR2 SYDVKM.

This clone was counted only a few times. The CDR3 is CASSFDGYEQYF. The CDR3 DNA reads as TGCGCCAGCAGCTTCGACGGGTACGAGCAGTACTTC. J is TRBJ2-7 and V is TRBV5-1; D uncertain. V lost 2 bases to trimming and J lost 4 bases, with 7 bases between them. There are 12 residues in the CDR3. Germline CDR1 and CDR2: SGHRS and YFSETQ. Based on the CDR3 plus reference TRBV5-1 and TRBJ2-7, the full variable domain is KAGVTQTPRYLIKTRGQQVTLSCSPISGHRSVSWYQQTPGQGLQFLFEYFSETQRNKGNFPGRFSGRQFSNSRSEMNVSTLELGDSALYLCASSFDGYEQYFGPGTRLTVT.

This chain uses TRBV7-2 with TRBJ2-7, with 7 bases aligning to TRBD1. The CDR3 length is 15 residues. Germline V CDR1 and CDR2: SGHTA, FQGNSA. Trimming at V came to 0 bases and at J to 4 bases, leaving 6 bases not matched to a gene. Written as DNA, the CDR3 is TGTGCCAGCAGCTTAGCGGGACAGACTTCTTACGAGCAGTACTTC. Translating gives CASSLAGQTSYEQYF.

This clone showed up just a few times. The chain is built from TRBV27 and TRBJ2-3; 9 nucleotides match TRBD2. The CDR3 spans 15 residues. Germline CDR1 MNHEY, CDR2 SMNVEV (reference sequence). The trim removed 8 bases at V and 4 bases at J, leaving 10 bases unmatched. Here the CDR3 DNA reads TGTGCCAGCTCCGGGGCCTTAGCGGGAGCAGATACGCAGTATTTT. Translation: CASSGALAGADTQYF.

V and J are TRBV7-3 and TRBJ2-1; 9 bases are shared with TRBD2. V shed 2 bases, J shed 2 bases, and the junction held 1 base outside the gene matches. This CDR3 has 15 residues. Germline-derived CDR1 and CDR2 are SGHTA and FQGTGA. Written as DNA, the CDR3 is TGTGCCAGCAGCTTACTAGCGGGACCCTACAATGAGCAGTTCTTC. Its translation is CASSLLAGPYNEQFF.

The rearrangement joins TRBV6-1 to TRBJ2-3, with 9 bases lining up with TRBD2. Germline V gene lookup returns CDR1 MNHNS and CDR2 SASEGT. The CDR3 loop spans 17 amino acids. V was clipped by 2 bases and J by 2 bases; unmatched bases: 8. Here the CDR3 DNA reads TGTGCCAGCAGTGAACGGGCGGGGGGGTTGGACACAGATACGCAGTATTTT. Amino acid sequence: CASSERAGGLDTDTQYF.

The chain joins TRBV5-1 to TRBJ1-3; TRBD1 is a possible D gene (5 bases). The germline V gene has CDR1 SGHRS and CDR2 YFSETQ. Trimming left V 4 bases short and J 1 base short, with 15 bases between. CDR3 length: 16 residues. The CDR3 nucleotides read TGCGCCAGCAGCCGTTCGGGGGTAGAATCTGGAAACACCATATATTTT. This sequence encodes CASSRSGVESGNTIYF.